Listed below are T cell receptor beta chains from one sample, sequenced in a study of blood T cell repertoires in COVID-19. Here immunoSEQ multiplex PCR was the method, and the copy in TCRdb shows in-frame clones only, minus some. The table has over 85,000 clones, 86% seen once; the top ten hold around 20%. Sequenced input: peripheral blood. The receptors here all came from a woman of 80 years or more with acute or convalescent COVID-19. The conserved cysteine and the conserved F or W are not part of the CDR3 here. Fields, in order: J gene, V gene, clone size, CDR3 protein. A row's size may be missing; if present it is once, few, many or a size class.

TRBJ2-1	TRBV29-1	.	SVDSDRTSYNEQF
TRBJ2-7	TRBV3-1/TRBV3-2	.	ASSEAPLGGYEQY
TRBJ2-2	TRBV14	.	ASSQDLTGIGELF
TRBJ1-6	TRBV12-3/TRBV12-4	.	ASRASQISPLH
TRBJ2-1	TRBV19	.	ASSIAYFLSYNEQF
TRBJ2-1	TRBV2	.	ASSVLGYNEQF
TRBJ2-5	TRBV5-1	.	ASSSGIGLVETQY
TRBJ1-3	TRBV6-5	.	ASIPRGGGNTIY
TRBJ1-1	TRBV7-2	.	ASSLEQVLSTEAF
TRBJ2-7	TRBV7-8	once	ASSPLGQYTTYEQY
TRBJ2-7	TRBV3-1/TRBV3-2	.	ASSRLGTTYEQY
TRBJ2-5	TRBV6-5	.	ASSYSRETQY
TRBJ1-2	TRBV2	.	ASQGDDYGYT
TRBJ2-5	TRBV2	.	ASNKQGPETQY
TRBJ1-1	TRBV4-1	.	ASSSGGGAPDTEAF
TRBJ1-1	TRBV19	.	ASSRRDTEAF
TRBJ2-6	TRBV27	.	ASSPFPLAGVAGANVLT
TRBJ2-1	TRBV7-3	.	ASSLSGGAYNEQF